This T cell receptor (beta chain) comes out of a study of Graves' ophthalmopathy and Graves' hyperthyroidism. Study outcomes and limitations: Detection in blood was also observed for most expanded thyroid clonotypes above 0.001 frequency.

Notes on this clonotype: Its specificity is not known. The germline gene is not matched at one end of the junction; a read error may be the cause.

Amplification of the TCR beta CDR3 regions used RNA transcripts (as template). HTBI primers were used in a first-round RT-PCR, which preceded a second-round multiplex PCR. TCRdb called the multiplex PCR reads again in MiXCR, with one record for every CDR3 protein. The top ten clones hold 11% of a sample with over a million distinct CDR3 sequences, around a third of them seen once. Per the germline V gene, CDR1 is DFQATT and CDR2 is SNEGSKA (reference sequence). The CDR3 spans 14 residues. The rearrangement uses TRBV20-1 and TRBJ1-1, with D tentatively TRBD1 (5 bases). The receptor was derived from an adult man with Graves' hyperthyroidism. The source material was peripheral blood or thyroid tissue (not recorded which). The CDR3 here is CSARPMGVTSEAFF. Written as DNA, the CDR3 is TGCAGTGCTAGACCAATGGGGGTTACCTCTGAGGCTTTCTTT.